A selection of T cell receptor beta chains follows, all from one sample in a study of blood T cell repertoires in COVID-19. Repertoires were generated with immunoSEQ multiplex PCR, while TCRdb's copy carries only in-frame clones and drops some. The table has approximately 90,000 clones, 75% to 90% seen once; the top ten hold approximately 1.2%. The sequenced sample consisted of peripheral blood. These receptor sequences come from a man at least 80 years old with active or convalescent COVID-19. Both conserved end residues are part of each CDR3. The D gene is left open where the match is weak. For some rows the clone size is stated as once, few or many, or as a class when expanded; others skip it.

j_call d_call v_call clone_size cdr3_aa cdr3_nt
TRBJ2-7 TRBD1 TRBV29-1 NA CSVRDRGSYEQYF TGCAGCGTGCGGGACAGGGGCTCCTACGAGCAGTACTTC
TRBJ2-7 TRBD2 TRBV6-1 NA CAITRGGDVYEQYF TGTGCCATCACAAGGGGAGGGGATGTGTACGAGCAGTACTTC
TRBJ2-7 TRBD2 TRBV5-4 few CASSSSGALSYEQYF TGTGCCAGCAGCTCTAGCGGGGCGCTCTCCTACGAGCAGTACTTC
TRBJ1-2 NA TRBV11-2 NA CASSLFGEGGYTF TGTGCCAGCAGCTTATTCGGGGAGGGAGGCTACACCTTC
TRBJ1-5 NA TRBV2 NA CASSDGGQPQHF TGTGCCAGCAGTGATGGGGGGCAGCCCCAGCATTTT
TRBJ1-1 NA TRBV19 NA CASSGPYTEAFF TGTGCCAGTAGTGGGCCTTACACTGAAGCTTTCTTT
TRBJ1-6 TRBD1 TRBV30 NA CAWSVLGTGYSPLHF TGTGCCTGGAGTGTACTAGGGACAGGATATTCACCCCTCCACTTT
TRBJ1-6 NA TRBV4-3 NA CASSQDTRGRNSPLHF TGCGCCAGCAGCCAAGATACCCGGGGGAGAAATTCACCCCTCCACTTT
TRBJ2-1 TRBD2 TRBV5-1 NA CASSRRPTSGTYNEQFF TGCGCCAGCAGCAGGAGACCGACTAGCGGCACGTACAATGAGCAGTTCTTC
TRBJ2-7 NA TRBV30 NA CAWRDGQPPFEQYF TGTGCCTGGAGAGATGGACAGCCTCCTTTCGAGCAGTACTTC
TRBJ2-5 NA TRBV19 NA CASSKPRGTQYF TGTGCCAGTAGTAAACCACGGGGGACCCAGTACTTC
TRBJ2-2 NA TRBV7-2 NA CASSLVGSTGELFF TGTGCCAGCAGCTTGGTCGGGTCTACCGGGGAGCTGTTTTTT
TRBJ1-2 TRBD1 TRBV5-1 NA CASSYKAGGHGYTF TGCGCCAGCAGCTACAAAGCAGGGGGCCATGGCTACACCTTC
TRBJ2-5 NA TRBV15 NA CATSRGLQGQETQYF TGTGCCACCAGCAGAGGCCTCCAGGGGCAAGAGACCCAGTACTTC
TRBJ2-1 NA TRBV21-1 NA CASSELLAGSGFGEQFF TGTGCCAGCAGCGAACTACTAGCGGGATCAGGGTTCGGTGAGCAGTTCTTC
TRBJ2-3 TRBD2 TRBV7-9 few CASSQGTSGRVDTQYF TGTGCCAGCAGCCAGGGGACTAGCGGGAGGGTTGATACGCAGTATTTT
TRBJ2-7 NA TRBV11-2 NA CASSSSRQLYEQYF TGTGCCAGCAGCTCCAGCAGACAGCTCTACGAGCAGTACTTC
TRBJ1-5 TRBD1 TRBV30 NA CAWSVGTGGDQPQHF TGTGCCTGGAGCGTGGGGACAGGGGGCGATCAGCCCCAGCATTTT
TRBJ2-7 NA TRBV9 once CASSQGEVYEQYF TGTGCCAGCAGCCAGGGGGAGGTCTACGAGCAGTACTTC
TRBJ2-1 TRBD2 TRBV11-2 NA CASSLGLAGYNEQFF TGTGCCAGCAGCCTCGGACTAGCGGGGTACAATGAGCAGTTCTTC
TRBJ2-6 NA TRBV18 NA CASSPSTGISGANVLTF TGTGCCAGCTCACCTTCAACAGGGATCTCTGGGGCCAACGTCCTGACTTTC
TRBJ2-1 NA TRBV7-3 few CASSLSGNEQFF TGTGCCAGCAGCTTAAGCGGTAATGAGCAGTTCTTC
TRBJ1-5 NA TRBV4-2 NA CASSQDPLGGNQPQHF TGTGCCAGCAGCCAAGATCCCCTCGGGGGCAATCAGCCCCAGCATTTT
TRBJ2-3 NA TRBV27 NA CASSLGTTTDTQYF TGTGCCAGCAGTTTAGGGACAACCACAGATACGCAGTATTTT
TRBJ1-3 NA TRBV6-6 NA CATDFLNTIYF TGTGCCACCGACTTTTTAAACACCATATATTTT
TRBJ1-1 TRBD1 TRBV6-2/TRBV6-3 once CASSKGQGYTEAFF TGTGCCAGCAGTAAGGGACAGGGCTACACTGAAGCTTTCTTT
TRBJ2-7 TRBD1 TRBV7-9 NA CASSSYPQGAPYEQYF TGTGCCAGCAGCTCCTACCCCCAGGGGGCCCCCTACGAGCAGTACTTC
TRBJ1-1 NA TRBV18 NA CASSSRGMNTEAFF TGTGCCAGCTCAAGCAGGGGCATGAACACTGAAGCTTTCTTT
TRBJ1-2 NA TRBV20-1 NA CSARGGYGYTF TGCAGTGCTCGGGGGGGCTATGGCTACACCTTC
TRBJ2-5 TRBD2 TRBV25-1 NA CASSDASGTRGGTQYF TGTGCCAGCAGTGATGCCTCCGGGACTAGGGGGGGGACCCAGTACTTC
TRBJ1-4 NA TRBV3-1/TRBV3-2 NA CASSRDLQGRVQLFF TGTGCCAGCAGCCGGGATTTGCAGGGAAGAGTTCAGCTGTTTTTT
TRBJ1-1 NA TRBV2 NA CASRKTGNTEAFF TGTGCCAGCAGGAAGACGGGGAACACTGAAGCTTTCTTT
TRBJ1-3 NA TRBV2 NA CASSEAGGRGNTIYF TGTGCCAGCAGTGAAGCGGGGGGAAGGGGAAACACCATATATTTT
TRBJ2-1 NA TRBV19 NA CASSTSQGYEQFF TGTGCCAGTAGTACATCCCAGGGTTATGAGCAGTTCTTC
TRBJ2-1 TRBD2 TRBV5-4 NA CASSRGLAGGSNEQFF TGTGCCAGCAGCAGGGGACTAGCGGGAGGGAGCAATGAGCAGTTCTTC
TRBJ2-3 NA TRBV5-1 NA CASSSFPGNTDTQYF TGCGCCAGCAGCTCCTTCCCGGGTAACACAGATACGCAGTATTTT
TRBJ2-1 NA TRBV14 NA CASSQLSGSYNEQFF TGTGCCAGCAGCCAACTTAGTGGGAGTTATAATGAGCAGTTCTTC
TRBJ1-1 TRBD1 TRBV24-1 NA CATSGTGVNTEAFF TGTGCCACCAGCGGGACAGGGGTAAACACTGAAGCTTTCTTT
TRBJ2-5 NA TRBV6-2/TRBV6-3 NA CASSDGLGGETQYF TGTGCCAGCAGTGACGGGCTGGGAGGAGAGACCCAGTACTTC
TRBJ1-3 NA TRBV9 NA CASSGGGEAGNTIYF TGTGCCAGCAGCGGCGGGGGGGAGGCTGGAAACACCATATATTTT
TRBJ2-4 TRBD1 TRBV28 NA CASIPARTGLNIQYF TGTGCCAGCATTCCCGCCCGGACAGGGCTAAACATTCAGTACTTC
TRBJ1-3 TRBD1 TRBV5-4 few CASSWTGANTIYF TGTGCCAGCAGCTGGACAGGGGCGAACACCATATATTTT
TRBJ2-7 TRBD2 TRBV6-2/TRBV6-3 NA CASSRESLAGIYEQYF TGTGCCAGCAGTCGCGAAAGCCTAGCGGGAATTTACGAGCAGTACTTC
TRBJ1-5 TRBD1 TRBV10-3 NA CATSTGEWGQPQHF TGTGCCACCAGTACAGGGGAGTGGGGTCAGCCCCAGCATTTT
TRBJ2-7 TRBD1 TRBV28 NA CASSFRDRAGEQYF TGTGCCAGCAGTTTCCGGGACAGGGCGGGTGAGCAGTACTTC
TRBJ2-1 TRBD2 TRBV7-2 NA CASSSTSGYNEQFF TGTGCCAGCAGCTCCACTAGCGGATACAATGAGCAGTTCTTC
TRBJ1-4 NA TRBV19 NA CASSPRAGTTNEKLFF TGTGCCAGTAGTCCAAGGGCCGGGACAACTAATGAAAAACTGTTTTTT
TRBJ1-1 TRBD1 TRBV7-8 NA CASSLRTGGGLF TGTGCCAGCAGCCTCAGGACAGGGGGAGGCCTATTT
TRBJ1-5 NA TRBV19 NA CASSPESPWQPQHF TGTGCCAGTAGTCCCGAGTCCCCGTGGCAGCCCCAGCATTTT
TRBJ2-5 TRBD1 TRBV4-2 NA CASSQGTGGPETQYF TGTGCCAGCAGCCAAGGGACAGGGGGACCAGAGACCCAGTACTTC
TRBJ1-1 NA TRBV5-1 NA CASSPGEGRGTEAFF TGCGCCAGCAGCCCTGGGGAGGGCAGGGGCACTGAAGCTTTCTTT
TRBJ1-1 TRBD1 TRBV18 NA CASSPSAGGTNTEAFF TGTGCCAGCTCACCTTCCGCAGGGGGCACGAACACTGAAGCTTTCTTT
TRBJ1-5 NA TRBV27 NA CASSLSGGVYSNQPQHF TGTGCCAGCAGTTTATCCGGGGGGGTCTATAGCAATCAGCCCCAGCATTTT